Listed here are 18 T cell receptor beta chains from one sample, sequenced in a study of prognosis after radiotherapy for stage I lung cancer. Genomic DNA served as the source from which two-round multiplex PCR generated TCR beta CDR3 amplicons. The first round of PCR was done with primers that matched each TRBV and TRBJ gene. TCRdb re-analysed the multiplex PCR reads in MiXCR, keeping a single row per CDR3 protein. This sample has about 27,000 distinct CDR3 sequences, with 30% found just once. Source: PBMCs, taken before or after stereotactic body radiation therapy (not recorded which). The receptors originated from a donor over 45 with non-small cell lung cancer.

This clonotype was found many times. This chain uses TRBV6-1 with TRBJ1-2; a weak D match, TRBD1 (5 bases). Trimming shortened V by 6 bases and J by 5 bases, and 13 bases separated the two germline ends. The CDR3 sequence is 13 residues long. The V gene's germline CDR1 is MNHNS and CDR2 SASEGT. CDR3 sequence: CASRGGGVYGYTF. Written as DNA, the CDR3 is TGTGCCAGCAGGGGGGGGGGAGTATATGGCTACACCTTC.

Ten or more counts support this clonotype. V usage is TRBV3-1 and J usage is TRBJ2-1, with 7 bases matching TRBD2. The CDR3 has 13 residues. Germline V lookup: CDR1 LGHDT, CDR2 YNNKEL (reference sequence). J gave up 9 bases and V 4 bases, and 6 bases lay outside the gene matches. The CDR3 bases are TGTGCCAGCAGCCTAACTAGCGCCGGTGAGCAGTTCTTC. Protein: CASSLTSAGEQFF.

The J gene is TRBJ2-1, the V gene TRBV28, with unresolved D. With 6 bases removed from V and 6 bases from J, the gap between germline ends came to 12 bases. CDR1 MDHEN and CDR2 SYDVKM come from the germline V gene. The CDR3 sequence is 13 residues long. The CDR3 is CASSFITSNEQFF. Written as DNA, the CDR3 is TGTGCCAGCAGCTTCATCACCTCCAATGAGCAGTTCTTC.

Ten or more counts support this clonotype. The rearrangement joins TRBV7-3 to TRBJ1-1; unclear D gene. From germline, CDR1 is SGHTA and CDR2 FQGTGA. Trimming cost V 4 bases and J 7 bases, with 10 bases left between them. The CDR3 loop spans 12 amino acids. CDR3 in DNA: TGTGCCAGCAGCTCCCCCCCAGGTGAAGCTTTCTTT. Its protein is CASSSPPGEAFF.

This clonotype was detected many times. The chain combines TRBV25-1 with TRBJ2-1; D is tentatively TRBD1 or TRBD2 (5 bases each). V shed 6 bases and J shed 9 bases, with 21 bases lying between them. Germline V gene sequence: CDR1 MGHDK, CDR2 SYGVNS. This CDR3 region has 15 residues. The CDR3: CASSDPTRGDIEQFF. CDR3 coding DNA: TGTGCCAGCAGCGATCCCACGCGAGGGGATATTGAGCAGTTCTTC.

This clonotype was counted a single time. V and J are TRBV4-1 and TRBJ2-6; D is unresolved. Germline lookup yields CDR1 MGHRA and CDR2 YSYEKL. The CDR3 consists of 16 residues. V was shortened by 0 bases and J by 2 bases, with 8 bases between the two germline ends. The CDR3 spells CASSQEWRTGANVLTF. CDR3 coding DNA: TGCGCCAGCAGCCAAGAGTGGCGGACTGGGGCCAACGTCCTGACTTTC.

CDR3 residues: CASSVRATYNEQFF. CDR3 bases: TGTGCCAGCAGCGTCCGGGCCACCTACAATGAGCAGTTCTTC. The V and J genes are TRBV7-9 and TRBJ2-1; no clear D gene. This CDR3 has 14 amino acids. V was cut by 5 bases and J by 2 bases, with 10 bases left in between. The germline CDR1 and CDR2 sequences are SEHNR and FQNEAQ (reference sequence).

This clonotype was seen repeatedly, ten times or more. CDR3 nucleotides: TGCAGCGTTTCCGCTAGCGGGGGGTTCTGGAATGAGCAGTTCTTC. The encoded protein is CSVSASGGFWNEQFF. The V and J genes are TRBV29-1 and TRBJ2-1, with 11 nucleotides matching TRBD2. Germline values: CDR1 SQVTM, CDR2 ANQGSEA. The V and J ends lost 5 bases and 7 bases, in that order; junction bases with no gene match: 10. The CDR3 runs to 15 residues.

This clonotype was seen repeatedly, ten times or more. The chain joins TRBV20-1 to TRBJ1-1, with D hard to call. The CDR3 sequence is 12 residues long. Trimming removed 6 bases at V and 2 bases at J, with 10 bases between. Germline CDR1 and CDR2: DFQATT and SNEGSKA (reference sequence). The CDR3 reads CSAMDGNTEAFF. CDR3 DNA sequence: TGCAGTGCCATGGACGGTAACACTGAAGCTTTCTTT.

This sequence joins TRBV11-2 and TRBJ2-3; 10 nucleotides line up with TRBD1. Per germline, CDR1 SGHAT and CDR2 FQNNGV. V gave up 3 bases and J gave up 1 base; unmatched junction bases: 1. The CDR3 is 15 residues long. The CDR3 here is CASSLGTGGTDTQYF. The CDR3 nucleotides are TGTGCCAGCAGCTTGGGGACAGGGGGCACAGATACGCAGTATTTT.

In this sample, this clonotype turned up many times. The chain has TRBV12-3 or TRBV12-4 and TRBJ1-6; D is unclear. V lost 5 bases to trimming and J lost 7 bases, with 9 bases between them. The CDR3 has 13 residues. CDR3 sequence (DNA): TGTGCCAGCAGTGCAGTTCGGAATTCACCCCTCCACTTT. Translated: CASSAVRNSPLHF.

The sample holds many counts of this clonotype. The V gene is TRBV29-1, the J gene TRBJ1-2; 7 positions agree with TRBD1. J was trimmed by 2 bases and V by 6 bases; bases with no gene match: 6. The CDR3 covers 13 residues. From germline, CDR1 is SQVTM and CDR2 ANQGSEA. The CDR3 region is CSVGTALNYGYTF. The DNA of the CDR3 is TGCAGCGTCGGGACAGCCCTCAACTATGGCTACACCTTC.

This clonotype was counted at least ten times. The chain employs TRBV3-1 and TRBJ2-3; D not certain. CDR3 size: 13 residues. CDR1 is LGHDT, CDR2 YNNKEL, per germline (reference sequence). V dropped 2 bases and J dropped 6 bases, with 9 bases sitting between them. As DNA, the CDR3 is TGTGCCAGCAGCCAAACACTCAGGGATACGCAGTATTTT. Residues: CASSQTLRDTQYF.

This clonotype was counted ten times or more. V is TRBV7-3 and J is TRBJ2-1; 11 bases line up with TRBD2. The CDR3 runs 16 residues. Germline loops: CDR1 SGHTA, CDR2 FQGTGA. Trimming removed 5 bases from V and 9 bases from J; junction bases left unmatched: 12. The DNA for the CDR3 is TGTGCCAGCAGCCGGATGTCGACTAGCGGGATTCCTGAGCAGTTCTTC. It is translated as CASSRMSTSGIPEQFF.

This clonotype was detected only a few times. V gene TRBV7-2 combines with J gene TRBJ2-7; D remains unclear. The CDR3 is 15 residues long. Trimming left V 1 base short and J 2 bases short, with 12 bases between. The germline V gene has CDR1 SGHTA and CDR2 FQGNSA. The CDR3 protein is CASSLDRASTYEQYF. In DNA form, the CDR3 reads TGTGCCAGCAGCTTAGATCGGGCCAGTACCTACGAGCAGTACTTC.

The sample holds one count of this clonotype. A far larger clone is just one base off, so this is likely a read error. The chain combines TRBV2 with TRBJ1-1, with TRBD1 identical over 11 bases. The CDR3 length is 15 residues. The V gene end was trimmed by 2 bases and the J gene end by 3 bases; junction bases not matched to a gene: 2. Germline-derived CDR1 and CDR2 are SNHLY and FYNNEI. CDR3: CASSEPGQGDTEAFF. The CDR3 bases are TGTGCCAGCAGTGAACCGGGACAGGGGGACACTGAAGCTTTCTTT.

Comment on this clonotype: The germline gene is not matched at one end of the junction; a read error may be the cause. In nucleotides, the CDR3 is TGTGCCAGCTCAGGCAACAGGGGCGGGACAGCTACGCAGTATTTT. It yields the protein CASSGNRGGTATQYF. V is TRBV18 and J is TRBJ2-3; D may be TRBD1 (7 bases). The CDR3 runs to 15 residues. Germline V lookup: CDR1 KGHSH, CDR2 LQKENI.

This clonotype has more than one count but fewer than ten. J is TRBJ1-1 and V is TRBV5-4; TRBD1 matches at 8 bases. The CDR3 is 14 amino acids. The V and J ends lost 4 bases and 0 bases, in that order; junction bases with no gene match: 2. Germline V gene data show CDR1 as SGHNT and CDR2 as YYREEE (reference sequence). The CDR3 sequence is CASSGQGLNTEAFF. The CDR3 DNA reads as TGTGCCAGCAGCGGACAGGGACTGAACACTGAAGCTTTCTTT.